This record concerns one TCR beta chain sequence. These data belong to a study of blood T cell repertoires in COVID-19. Study summary: There were acute and convalescent COVID-19 samples, and they came from the United States, Italy and Spain. The analysed material was cDNA or gDNA that came from T cells, B-cell-depleted T cells, or PBMCs.

V was clipped by 1 base and J by 1 base, with 10 bases between them. Germline CDR1 is LGHDT and CDR2 is YNNKEL (reference sequence). The CDR3 spans 15 residues. Some clones are missing from TCRdb's copy, which holds only in-frame ones; the method was immunoSEQ multiplex PCR. The sample records approximately 290,000 clones, 90% being singletons. Enrollees, roughly 18 to 90 years old, lived in roughly 24 US areas. The sequenced sample was PBMCs or T cells enriched from blood (not recorded which). The chain couples TRBV3-1 (or the pseudogene TRBV3-2) to TRBJ1-2; a possible D gene is TRBD1 (6 bases). The sequence derives from a young woman with acute COVID-19. The CDR3 here is CASSQAGTINYGYTF. The CDR3 DNA reads as TGTGCCAGCAGCCAAGCCGGGACAATTAACTATGGCTACACCTTC.